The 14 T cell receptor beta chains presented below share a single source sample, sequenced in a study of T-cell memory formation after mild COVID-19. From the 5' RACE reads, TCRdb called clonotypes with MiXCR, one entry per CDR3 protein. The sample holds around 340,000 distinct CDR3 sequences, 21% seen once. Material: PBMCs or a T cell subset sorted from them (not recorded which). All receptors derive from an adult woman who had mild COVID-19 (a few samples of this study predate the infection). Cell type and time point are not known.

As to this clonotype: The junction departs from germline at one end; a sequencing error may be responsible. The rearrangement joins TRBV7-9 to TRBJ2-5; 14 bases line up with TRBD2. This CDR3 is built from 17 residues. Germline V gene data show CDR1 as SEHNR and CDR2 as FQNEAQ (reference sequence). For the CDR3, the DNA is TGTGCCAGCACCTTAGGACTAGCGGGGGGAGATCAAGAGACCCAGTACTTC. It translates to CASTLGLAGGDQETQYF.

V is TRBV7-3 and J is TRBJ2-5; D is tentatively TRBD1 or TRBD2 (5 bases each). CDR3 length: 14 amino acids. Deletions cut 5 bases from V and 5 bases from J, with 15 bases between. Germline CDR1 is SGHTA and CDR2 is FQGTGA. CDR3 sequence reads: CASSHSPWGETQYF. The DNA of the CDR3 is TGTGCCAGCAGCCATAGTCCTTGGGGGGAGACCCAGTACTTC.

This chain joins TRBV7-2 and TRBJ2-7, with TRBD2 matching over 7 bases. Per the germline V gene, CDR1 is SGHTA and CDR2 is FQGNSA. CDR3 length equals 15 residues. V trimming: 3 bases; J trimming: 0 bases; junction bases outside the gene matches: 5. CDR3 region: CASSFWLAASYEQYF. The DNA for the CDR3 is TGTGCCAGCAGCTTTTGGCTAGCGGCCTCCTACGAGCAGTACTTC.

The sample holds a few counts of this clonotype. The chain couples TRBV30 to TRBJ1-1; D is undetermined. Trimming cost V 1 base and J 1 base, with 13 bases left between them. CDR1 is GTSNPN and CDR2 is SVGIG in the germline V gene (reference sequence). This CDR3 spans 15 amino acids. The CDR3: CAWSALTTGNTEAFF. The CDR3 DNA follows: TGTGCCTGGAGTGCCCTGACCACGGGGAACACTGAAGCTTTCTTT.

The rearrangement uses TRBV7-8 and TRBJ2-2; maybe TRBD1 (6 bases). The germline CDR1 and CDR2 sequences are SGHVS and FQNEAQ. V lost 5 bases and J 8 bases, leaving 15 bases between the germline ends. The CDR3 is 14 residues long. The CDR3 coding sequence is TGTGCCAGCAGCCCCCGGGACAAATCGGGGGAGCTGTTTTTT. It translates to CASSPRDKSGELFF.

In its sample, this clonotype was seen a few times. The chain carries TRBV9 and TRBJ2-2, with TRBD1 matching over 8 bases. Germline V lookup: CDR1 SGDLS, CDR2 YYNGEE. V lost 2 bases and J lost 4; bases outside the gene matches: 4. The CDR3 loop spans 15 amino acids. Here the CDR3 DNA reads TGTGCCAGCAGCGTTTCCAGGGGGCTCACCGGGGAGCTGTTTTTT. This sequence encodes CASSVSRGLTGELFF.

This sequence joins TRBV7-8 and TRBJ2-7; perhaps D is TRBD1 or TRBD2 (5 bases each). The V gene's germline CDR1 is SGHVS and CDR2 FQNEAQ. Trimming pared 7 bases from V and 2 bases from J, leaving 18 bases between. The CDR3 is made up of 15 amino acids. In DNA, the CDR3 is TGTGCCAGCACCGGGGCGAGGACCTCGACCTACGAGCAGTACTTC. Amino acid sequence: CASTGARTSTYEQYF.

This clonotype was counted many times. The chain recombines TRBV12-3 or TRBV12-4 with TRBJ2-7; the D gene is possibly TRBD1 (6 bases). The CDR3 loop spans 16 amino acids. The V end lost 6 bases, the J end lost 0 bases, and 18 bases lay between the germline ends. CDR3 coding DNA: TGTGCCAGCAGCGTGACCGGGACACCAACCTCCTACGAGCAGTACTTC. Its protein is CASSVTGTPTSYEQYF.

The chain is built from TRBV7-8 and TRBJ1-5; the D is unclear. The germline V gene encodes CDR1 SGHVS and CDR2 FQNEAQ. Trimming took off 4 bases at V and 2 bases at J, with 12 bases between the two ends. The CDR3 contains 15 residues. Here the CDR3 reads CASSSQLGGNQPQHF. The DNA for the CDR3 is TGTGCCAGCAGCTCGCAGCTGGGAGGCAATCAGCCCCAGCATTTT.

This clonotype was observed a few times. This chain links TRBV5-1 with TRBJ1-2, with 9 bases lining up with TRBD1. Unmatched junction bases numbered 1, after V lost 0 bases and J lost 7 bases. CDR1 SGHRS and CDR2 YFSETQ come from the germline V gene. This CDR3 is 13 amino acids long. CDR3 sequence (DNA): TGCGCCAGCAGCTTGGGGGACAGGGCTGGCTACACCTTC. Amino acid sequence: CASSLGDRAGYTF.

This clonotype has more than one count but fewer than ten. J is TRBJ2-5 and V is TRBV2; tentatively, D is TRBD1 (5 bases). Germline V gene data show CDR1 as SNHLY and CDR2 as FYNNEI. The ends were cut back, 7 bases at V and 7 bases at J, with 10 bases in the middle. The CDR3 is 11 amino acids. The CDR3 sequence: CASTPQGTQYF. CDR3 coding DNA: TGTGCCAGCACCCCCCAGGGGACCCAGTACTTC.

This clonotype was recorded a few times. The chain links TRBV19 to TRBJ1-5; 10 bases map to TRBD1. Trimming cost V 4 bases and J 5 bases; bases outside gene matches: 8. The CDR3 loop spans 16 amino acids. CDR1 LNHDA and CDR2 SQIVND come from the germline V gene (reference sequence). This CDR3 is CASSSPGTGEHQPQHF. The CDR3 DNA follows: TGTGCCAGTAGTAGTCCCGGGACAGGGGAGCATCAGCCCCAGCATTTT.

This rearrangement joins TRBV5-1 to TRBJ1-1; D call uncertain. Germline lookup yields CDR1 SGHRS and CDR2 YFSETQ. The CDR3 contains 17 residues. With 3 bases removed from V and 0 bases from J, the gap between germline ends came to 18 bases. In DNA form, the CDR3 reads TGCGCCAGCAGCTCCTCCGGGAGATCCCATCTGAACACTGAAGCTTTCTTT. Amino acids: CASSSSGRSHLNTEAFF.

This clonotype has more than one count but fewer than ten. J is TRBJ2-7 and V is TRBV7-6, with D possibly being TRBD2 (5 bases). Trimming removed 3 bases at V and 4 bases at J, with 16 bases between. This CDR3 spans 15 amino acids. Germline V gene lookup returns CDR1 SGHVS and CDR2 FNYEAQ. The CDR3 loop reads CASSFLAGSGYEQYF. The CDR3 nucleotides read TGTGCCAGCAGCTTTCTTGCTGGGAGTGGATACGAGCAGTACTTC.